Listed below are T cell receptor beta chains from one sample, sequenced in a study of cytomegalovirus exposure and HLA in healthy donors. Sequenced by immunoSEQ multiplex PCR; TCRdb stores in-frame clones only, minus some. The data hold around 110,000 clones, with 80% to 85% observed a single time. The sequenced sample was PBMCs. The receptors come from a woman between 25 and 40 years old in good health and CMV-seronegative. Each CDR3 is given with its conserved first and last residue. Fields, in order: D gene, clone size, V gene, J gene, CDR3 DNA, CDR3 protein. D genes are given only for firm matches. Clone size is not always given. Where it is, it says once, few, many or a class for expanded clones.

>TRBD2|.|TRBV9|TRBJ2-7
TGTGCCAGCAGCGTAGGAGGCGGGAGGGACGTTTACGAGCAGTACTTC
CASSVGGGRDVYEQYF
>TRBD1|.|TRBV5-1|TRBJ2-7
TGCGCCAGCAGCTTTACGTCGGGGACAGGGGGCCGGTACGAGCAGTACTTC
CASSFTSGTGGRYEQYF
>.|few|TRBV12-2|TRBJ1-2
TGTGCAAGTCGCTTATTTGGGGGGGCGGATGGCTACACCTTC
CASRLFGGADGYTF
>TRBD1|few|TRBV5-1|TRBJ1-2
TGCGCCAGCAGCAACCTACAGGGGCCGCTTGATGGCTACACCTTC
CASSNLQGPLDGYTF
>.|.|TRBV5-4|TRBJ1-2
TGTGCCAGCCGCCCGTTGGGGGCTGATGGCTACACCTTC
CASRPLGADGYTF
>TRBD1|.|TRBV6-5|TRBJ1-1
TGTGCCAGCAGTTTGGGGACAGGGAATGAAGCTTTCTTT
CASSLGTGNEAFF
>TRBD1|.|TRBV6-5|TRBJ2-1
TGTGCCAGCAGTTACTCGACCAGGGGGAATGAGCAGTTCTTC
CASSYSTRGNEQFF
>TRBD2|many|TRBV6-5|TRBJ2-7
TGTGCCAGCAGTTACCTAGCGGGCAGCTCCTACGAGCAGTACTTC
CASSYLAGSSYEQYF
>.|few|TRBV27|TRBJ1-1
TGTGCCAGCAGAGAACAGGGGAACACTGAAGCTTTCTTT
CASREQGNTEAFF
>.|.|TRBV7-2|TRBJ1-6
TGTGCCAGCAGACCGGGACAAGATAATTCACCCCTCCACTTT
CASRPGQDNSPLHF
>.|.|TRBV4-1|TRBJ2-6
TGCGCCAGCAGCCACCAGGGGTTTGGGGCCAACGTCCTGACTTTC
CASSHQGFGANVLTF
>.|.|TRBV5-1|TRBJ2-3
TGCGCCAGCAGCCTGGATACTAGCACAGATACGCAGTATTTT
CASSLDTSTDTQYF
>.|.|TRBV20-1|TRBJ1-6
TGCAGTGCTAGGGTGGGGGCAAACCTCCACTTT
CSARVGANLHF
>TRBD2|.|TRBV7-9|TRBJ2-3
TGTGCCAGCAGCTTAGGTCCGCTTGGCGGGAGGGCCCTCACAGATACGCAGTATTTT
CASSLGPLGGRALTDTQYF
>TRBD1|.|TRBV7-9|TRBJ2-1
TGTGCCAGCAGCTTAGCAGGGGGCCAGTCTTCTTCCTACAATGAGCAGTTCTTC
CASSLAGGQSSSYNEQFF
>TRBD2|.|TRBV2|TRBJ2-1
TGTGCCAGCAGTGAAATGCGGGAGCGGGACAATGAGCAGTTCTTC
CASSEMRERDNEQFF
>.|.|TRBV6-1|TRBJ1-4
TGTGCCAGCAGTCAGGGATTGAAAGAAAAACTGTTTTTT
CASSQGLKEKLFF
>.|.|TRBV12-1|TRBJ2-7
TGTGCCAGCAGCTTCACTAGCGTACTCTACGAGCGGTACTTC
CASSFTSVLYERYF
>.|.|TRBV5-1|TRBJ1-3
TGCGCCAGCAGCCCAGGTATCTCTGGAAACACCATATATTTT
CASSPGISGNTIYF
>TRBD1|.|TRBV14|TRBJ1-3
TGTGCCAGCAGCCGACAGGGAGTCGGAAACACCATATATTTT
CASSRQGVGNTIYF
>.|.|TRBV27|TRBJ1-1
TGTGCCAGCAGTTCCCAACCAGGAATCGGGATGAACACTGAAGCTTTCTTT
CASSSQPGIGMNTEAFF
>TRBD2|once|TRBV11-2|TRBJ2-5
TGTGCCAGCAGCTTAGATTCGGCGGGAGAAGAGACCCAGTACTTC
CASSLDSAGEETQYF
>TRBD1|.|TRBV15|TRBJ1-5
TGTGCCACCAGCAGAGCCGCGACAGGGGTCAATCAGCCCCAGCATTTT
CATSRAATGVNQPQHF
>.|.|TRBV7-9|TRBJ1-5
TGTTCCAGCAGCTTAGTTGGGGGCGTCTCCAATCAGCCCCAGCATTTT
CSSSLVGGVSNQPQHF
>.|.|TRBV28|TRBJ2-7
TGTGCCAGCAGGACAGGAGGTTCCTACGAGCAGTACTTC
CASRTGGSYEQYF
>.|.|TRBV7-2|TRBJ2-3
TGTGCCAGCAGCCGCAGTGCTTCCTTGGATACGCAGTATTTT
CASSRSASLDTQYF
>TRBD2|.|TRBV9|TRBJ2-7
TGTGCCAGCAGCCCAAGACTAGCGGGAATCTACGAGCAGTACTTC
CASSPRLAGIYEQYF
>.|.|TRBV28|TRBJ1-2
TGTGCCAGCAGGGGGCTGTTTTATAGGAACTATGGCTACACCTTC
CASRGLFYRNYGYTF
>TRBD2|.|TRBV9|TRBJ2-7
TGTGCCAGCAGCGACGGGACTAGCGGGGGGCTCGAGCAGTACTTC
CASSDGTSGGLEQYF
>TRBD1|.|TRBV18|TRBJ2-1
TGTGCCAGCTCCGGGACAGCCAGCACCTACAATGAGCAGTTCTTC
CASSGTASTYNEQFF
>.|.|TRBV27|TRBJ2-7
TGTGCCAGCAGTACCTACTACGAGCAGTACTTC
CASSTYYEQYF
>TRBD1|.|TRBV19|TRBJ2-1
TGTGCCAGTAGTCCCAGACAGGGGGAAGGTAATGAGCAGTTCTTC
CASSPRQGEGNEQFF
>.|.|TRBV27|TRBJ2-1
TGTGCCAGCAGTTTTGCGGGGAACTACAATGAGCAGTTCTTC
CASSFAGNYNEQFF
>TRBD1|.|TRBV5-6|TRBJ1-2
TGTGCCAGCAGCCCGACAGGGGTAACGACTAACTATGGCTACACCTTC
CASSPTGVTTNYGYTF
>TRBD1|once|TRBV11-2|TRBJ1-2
TGTGCCAGCAGCATAGGAGGACAGGGGTATGGCTACACCTTC
CASSIGGQGYGYTF
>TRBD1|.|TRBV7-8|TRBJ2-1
TGTGCCAGCAGCTCCGACAGGGCCGGCAATGAGCAGTTCTTC
CASSSDRAGNEQFF
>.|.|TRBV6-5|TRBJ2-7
TGTGCCAGCAGTCCCAGCTCCTACGAGCAGTACTTC
CASSPSSYEQYF
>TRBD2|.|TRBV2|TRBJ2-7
TGTGCCAGCAGTGAAGAACCGGGACTAGCCTACGAGCAGTACTTC
CASSEEPGLAYEQYF
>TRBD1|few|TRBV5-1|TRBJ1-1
TGCGCCAGCAGCTCCAGTTGGACAGGGGGCACTGAAGCTTTCTTT
CASSSSWTGGTEAFF
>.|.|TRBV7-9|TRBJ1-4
TGTGCCAGCAGCTTAGGGGCCCATAATGAAAAACTGTTTTTT
CASSLGAHNEKLFF
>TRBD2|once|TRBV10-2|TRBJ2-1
TGCGCCACTCTCGGACTAGCGGGAGCCTTTAGCTCCTACAATGAGCAGTTCTTC
CATLGLAGAFSSYNEQFF
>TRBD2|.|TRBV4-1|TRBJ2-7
TGCGCCAGCAGCCAAGTTTTGGAGCGGGAGGGCTCCTACGAGCAGTACTTC
CASSQVLEREGSYEQYF
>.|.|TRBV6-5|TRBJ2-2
TGTGCCAGCAGCCTATCGGGGGTTAACACCGGGGAGCTGTTTTTT
CASSLSGVNTGELFF
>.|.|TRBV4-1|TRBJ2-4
TGCGCCAGCAGCCAAGATGACAGTGTAGCCAAAAACATTCAGTACTTC
CASSQDDSVAKNIQYF
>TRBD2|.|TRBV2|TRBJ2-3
TGTGCCAGCAGTGGGGTTCTAGCGGGAGGGCCGGGAACAGATACGCAGTATTTT
CASSGVLAGGPGTDTQYF
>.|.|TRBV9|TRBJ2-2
TGTGCCAGCAGCGTAGTGTCAGGGGCGGTCGGGGAGCTGTTTTTT
CASSVVSGAVGELFF
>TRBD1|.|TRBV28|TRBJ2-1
TGTGCCAGCAGTTGGGGACAGGGGAACTACAATGAGCAGTTCTTC
CASSWGQGNYNEQFF
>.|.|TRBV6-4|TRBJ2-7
TGTGCCAGCAGTGACTCGTTCCTAGCGCGGACCTACGAGCAGTACTTC
CASSDSFLARTYEQYF
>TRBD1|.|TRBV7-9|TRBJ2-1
TGTGCCAGCAGCTCGGGACAGGGGGCCAATGAGCAGTTCTTC
CASSSGQGANEQFF
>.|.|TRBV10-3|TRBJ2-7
TGTGCCATCAGTGAGGGGAGCTCCTACGAGCAGTACTTC
CAISEGSSYEQYF
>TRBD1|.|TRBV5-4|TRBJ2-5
TGTGCCAGCAGCTCCGGACAGGGGAGGGAGACCCAGTACTTC
CASSSGQGRETQYF
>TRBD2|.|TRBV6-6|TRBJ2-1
TGTGCCAGCATCCCCGGGACTAACAATGAGCAGTTCTTC
CASIPGTNNEQFF
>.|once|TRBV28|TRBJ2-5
TGTGCCAGCGGGGGAGGCGGGGAGACCCAGTACTTC
CASGGGGETQYF
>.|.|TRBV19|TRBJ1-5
TGTGCCAGTAGTTCCACGGGGGGGTATCAGCCCCAGCATTTT
CASSSTGGYQPQHF
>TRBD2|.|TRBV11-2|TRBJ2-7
TGTGCCAGCAGCCCGCATCAGTCCGGGACTAGTTCCGAGCAGTACTTC
CASSPHQSGTSSEQYF
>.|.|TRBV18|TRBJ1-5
TGTGCCAGCTCACCTGGGAGGACCAGTGATCAGCCCCAGCATTTT
CASSPGRTSDQPQHF